What follows is one TCR beta chain and its context. Antigen unknown. This entry belongs to a study of shared clonotypes between healthy human individuals. Generated by immunoSEQ multiplex PCR, the TCRdb table keeps only in-frame clones and is missing some. The data contain millions of clones, over 85% of them singletons. There were only Caucasian adults among the donors, and all lived in Nashville, Tennessee. A CD45RA-negative memory subset and a CD45RA+ naive subset were separated from the CD4+ cells. The V gene's germline CDR1 is MNHEY and CDR2 SVGAGI. V lost 6 bases to trimming and J lost 6 bases, with 19 bases between them. The length of the CDR3 is 15 residues. Whole-study findings and limits: All-four-donor shared clonotypes had higher generation probabilities than non-shared clonotypes did.

The specimen sequenced was naive CD4+ T cells from PBMCs. Stated subset: CD45RA+ positively selected. The chain employs TRBV6-5 and TRBJ2-3; D possibly corresponds to TRBD2 (6 bases). The sequence was obtained from a man between 18 and 29 years old in good health. Some clones in this sample may be carry-over from other donors' samples. The CDR3 DNA sequence: TGTGCCAGCAGGGGGGGTCTAGCCCCCTCGGATACGCAGTATTTT. This translates into CASRGGLAPSDTQYF.